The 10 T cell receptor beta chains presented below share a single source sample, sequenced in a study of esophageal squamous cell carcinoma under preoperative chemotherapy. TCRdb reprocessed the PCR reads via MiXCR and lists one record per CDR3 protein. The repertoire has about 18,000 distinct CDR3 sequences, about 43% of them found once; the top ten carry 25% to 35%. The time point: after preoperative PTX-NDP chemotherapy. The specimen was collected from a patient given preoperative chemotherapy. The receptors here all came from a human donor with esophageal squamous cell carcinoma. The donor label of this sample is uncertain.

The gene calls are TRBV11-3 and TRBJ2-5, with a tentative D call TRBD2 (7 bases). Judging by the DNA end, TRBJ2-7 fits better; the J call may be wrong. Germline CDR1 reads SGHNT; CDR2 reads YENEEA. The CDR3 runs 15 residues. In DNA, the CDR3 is TGTGCCAGCAGCCACGGACTAGGGGGACCCTACGAGCAGTACTTC. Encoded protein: CASSHGLGGPYEQYF.

CDR3 loop: CACSAREGGGKDIQYF. As DNA, the CDR3 is TGTGCGTGCAGCGCACGGGAGGGGGGGGGCAAAGATATTCAGTACTTC. The V and J genes are TRBV7-2 and TRBJ2-4, with 8 nucleotides matching TRBD2. From germline, CDR1 is SGHTA and CDR2 FQGNSA. The length of the CDR3 is 16 residues.

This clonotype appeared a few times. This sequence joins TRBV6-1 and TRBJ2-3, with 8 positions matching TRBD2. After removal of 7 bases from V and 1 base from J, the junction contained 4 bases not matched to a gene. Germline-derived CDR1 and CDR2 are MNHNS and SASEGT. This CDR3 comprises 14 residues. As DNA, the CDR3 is TGTGCCAGCATTCTGGGACTAGGCACAGATACGCAGTATTTT. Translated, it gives CASILGLGTDTQYF.

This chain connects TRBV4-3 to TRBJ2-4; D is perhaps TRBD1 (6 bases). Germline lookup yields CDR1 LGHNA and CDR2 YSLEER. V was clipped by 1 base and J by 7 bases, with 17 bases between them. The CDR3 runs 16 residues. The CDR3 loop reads CASSQGPQGVGNIQYF. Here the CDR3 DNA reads TGCGCCAGCAGCCAAGGCCCACAGGGTGTGGGGAACATTCAGTACTTC.

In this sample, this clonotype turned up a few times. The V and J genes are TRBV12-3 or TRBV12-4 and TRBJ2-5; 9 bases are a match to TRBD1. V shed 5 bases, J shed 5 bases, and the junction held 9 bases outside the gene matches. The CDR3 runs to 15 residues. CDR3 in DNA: TGTGCCAGCAGTGATGACAGGGGGGCGGATGAGACCCAGTACTTC. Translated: CASSDDRGADETQYF.

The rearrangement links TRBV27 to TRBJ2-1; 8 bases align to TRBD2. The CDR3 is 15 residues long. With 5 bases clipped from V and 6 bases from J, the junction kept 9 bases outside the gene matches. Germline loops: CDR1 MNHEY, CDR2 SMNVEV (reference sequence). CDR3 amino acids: CASSPGTSYGNEQFF. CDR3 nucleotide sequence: TGTGCCAGCAGTCCCGGGACTAGTTACGGCAATGAGCAGTTCTTC.

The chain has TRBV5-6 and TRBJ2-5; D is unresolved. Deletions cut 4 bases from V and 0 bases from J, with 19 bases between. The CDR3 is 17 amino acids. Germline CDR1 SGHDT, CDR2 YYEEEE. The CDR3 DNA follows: TGTGCCAGCAGCCCGTTTCTTTGGCCCCAGTACCAAGAGACCCAGTACTTC. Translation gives CASSPFLWPQYQETQYF.

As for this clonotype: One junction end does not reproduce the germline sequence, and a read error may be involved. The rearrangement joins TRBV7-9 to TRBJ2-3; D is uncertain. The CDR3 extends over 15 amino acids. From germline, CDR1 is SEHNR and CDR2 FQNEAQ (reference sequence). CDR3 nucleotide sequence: TGTGCCAGGGGCTTCCGAGCGCGTGGCACAGAGACGCAGTATTTT. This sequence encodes CARGFRARGTETQYF.

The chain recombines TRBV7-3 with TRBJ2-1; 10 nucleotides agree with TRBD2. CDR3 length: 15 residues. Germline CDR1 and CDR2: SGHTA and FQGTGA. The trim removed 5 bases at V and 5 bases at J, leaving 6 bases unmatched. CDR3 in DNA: TGTGCCAGCAGCACCGGACTAGCGGCTAACAATGAGCAGTTCTTC. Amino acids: CASSTGLAANNEQFF.

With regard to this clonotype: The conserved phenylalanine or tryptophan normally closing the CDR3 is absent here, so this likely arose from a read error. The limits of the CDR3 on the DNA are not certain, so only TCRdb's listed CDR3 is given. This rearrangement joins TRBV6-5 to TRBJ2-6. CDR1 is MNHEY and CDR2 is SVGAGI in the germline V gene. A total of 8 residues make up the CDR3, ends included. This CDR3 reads CASSYSRG.